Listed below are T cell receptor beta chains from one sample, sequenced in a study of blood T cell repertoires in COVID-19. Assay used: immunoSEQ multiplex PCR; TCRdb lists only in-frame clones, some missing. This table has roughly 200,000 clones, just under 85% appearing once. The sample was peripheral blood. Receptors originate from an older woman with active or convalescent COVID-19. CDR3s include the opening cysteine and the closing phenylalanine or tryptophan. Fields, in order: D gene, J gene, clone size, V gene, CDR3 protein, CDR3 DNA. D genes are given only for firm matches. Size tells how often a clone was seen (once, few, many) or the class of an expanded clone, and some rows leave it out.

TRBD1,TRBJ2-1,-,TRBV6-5,CASQLTGGYNEQFF,TGTGCCAGTCAACTGACAGGGGGCTACAATGAGCAGTTCTTC
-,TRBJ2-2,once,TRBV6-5,CASSPRQRWSGELFF,TGTGCCAGCAGTCCCCGACAAAGGTGGTCCGGGGAGCTGTTTTTT
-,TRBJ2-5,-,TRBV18,CASSPSEETQYF,TGTGCCAGCTCACCGTCCGAAGAGACCCAGTACTTC
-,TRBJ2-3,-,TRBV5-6,CASGLFPLSRTDTQYF,TGTGCCAGCGGCCTCTTCCCCCTGTCTCGCACAGATACGCAGTATTTT
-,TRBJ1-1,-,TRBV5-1,CASSPAGVNTEAFF,TGCGCCAGCAGTCCAGCCGGGGTGAACACTGAAGCTTTCTTT
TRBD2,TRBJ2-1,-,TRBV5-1,CASSLTSGPGNEQFF,TGCGCCAGCAGCTTAACTAGCGGGCCTGGAAATGAGCAGTTCTTC
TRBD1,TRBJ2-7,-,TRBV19,CASSIRGQRDEQYF,TGTGCCAGTAGTATCAGGGGGCAGAGGGACGAGCAGTACTTC
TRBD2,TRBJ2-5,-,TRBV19,CASSLAGVLQETQYF,TGTGCCAGTAGCCTAGCGGGAGTTCTACAAGAGACCCAGTACTTC
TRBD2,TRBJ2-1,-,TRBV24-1,CATSDFGLAGTDEQFF,TGTGCCACCAGTGATTTCGGTCTAGCGGGAACAGATGAGCAGTTCTTC
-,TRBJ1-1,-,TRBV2,CASSDSGYYEAFF,TGTGCCAGCAGCGATTCAGGGTACTATGAAGCTTTCTTT
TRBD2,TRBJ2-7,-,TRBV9,CASSDRAGGVGEQYF,TGTGCCAGCAGCGATAGAGCGGGAGGCGTAGGCGAGCAGTACTTC
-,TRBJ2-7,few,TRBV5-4,CASSLSLSTYEQYF,TGTGCCAGCAGCTTGAGCCTTTCAACCTACGAGCAGTACTTC
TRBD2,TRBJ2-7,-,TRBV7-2,CASSPTSGRLEQYF,TGTGCCAGCAGCCCAACTAGCGGGAGGCTCGAGCAGTACTTC
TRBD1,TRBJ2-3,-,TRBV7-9,CASSPYWTGASTDTQYF,TGTGCCAGCAGCCCCTACTGGACAGGGGCTAGCACAGATACGCAGTATTTT
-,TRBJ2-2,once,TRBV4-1,CASSLRLVGGGNTGELFF,TGCGCCAGCAGCCTCCGACTGGTAGGCGGAGGGAACACCGGGGAGCTGTTTTTT
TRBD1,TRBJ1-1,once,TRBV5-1,CASSPYGQGENTEAFF,TGCGCCAGCAGCCCATATGGACAGGGGGAGAACACTGAAGCTTTCTTT
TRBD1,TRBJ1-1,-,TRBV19,CASSPGTGFGVNTEAFF,TGTGCCAGTAGTCCCGGGACAGGGTTTGGGGTGAACACTGAAGCTTTCTTT
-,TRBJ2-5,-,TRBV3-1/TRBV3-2,CASSHSADWETQYF,TGTGCCAGCAGCCACAGCGCGGACTGGGAGACCCAGTACTTC
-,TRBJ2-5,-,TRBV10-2,CASSLVDPGTQYF,TGCGCCAGCAGCTTAGTAGACCCGGGGACCCAGTACTTC
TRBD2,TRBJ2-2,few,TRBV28,CASSMGLVAGELFF,TGTGCCAGCAGTATGGGACTAGTAGCCGGGGAGCTGTTTTTT
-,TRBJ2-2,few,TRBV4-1,CASSQDQGAGELFF,TGCGCCAGCAGCCAAGATCAAGGGGCCGGGGAGCTGTTTTTT
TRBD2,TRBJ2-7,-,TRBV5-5,CASSFGDVLAGGTYEQYF,TGTGCCAGCAGCTTTGGTGACGTTCTAGCGGGGGGAACCTACGAGCAGTACTTC